This is a list of T cell receptor beta chains from one sample in a study of vaccination effects on CD4 cells after COVID-19. Using immunoSEQ multiplex PCR, the repertoire was profiled, and TCRdb retains in-frame clones only, with some absent. The sample has 24,000 or so clones, 69% seen once. The antigens of these receptors remain unknown. The source was CD4+ T cells from PBMCs cultured with SARS-CoV-2 spike peptides, collected after COVID-19 vaccination. These receptors originate from a human donor who received a COVID-19 vaccine. Both conserved end residues are part of each CDR3. The D gene is left open where the match is weak. The size field is filled for only some rows; it gives once, few, many or a size class.

J	V	D	size	CDR3	DNA
TRBJ2-6	TRBV3-1/TRBV3-2	-	-	CASSQGSVSGANVLTF	TGTGCCAGCAGTCAAGGATCGGTTTCTGGGGCCAACGTCCTGACTTTC
TRBJ2-4	TRBV5-4	-	-	CASSTDFRGNIQYF	TGTGCCAGCAGCACCGACTTCCGCGGAAACATTCAGTACTTC
TRBJ2-2	TRBV15	TRBD2	-	CATSGWGTTSNTGELFF	TGTGCCACCAGCGGGTGGGGGACTACCTCGAACACCGGGGAGCTGTTTTTT
TRBJ1-5	TRBV5-5	-	few	CASSLAGTLSNQPQHF	TGTGCCAGCAGCTTGGCAGGTACCCTTAGCAATCAGCCCCAGCATTTT
TRBJ2-5	TRBV2	-	-	CASSERRGETQYF	TGTGCCAGCAGTGAACGCAGGGGAGAGACCCAGTACTTC
TRBJ1-6	TRBV11-2	-	-	CASSLTDSNNSPLHF	TGTGCCAGCAGCCTCACGGACAGTAATAATTCACCCCTCCACTTT
TRBJ1-6	TRBV6-4	-	-	CASSPGGSGVSPLHF	TGTGCCAGCAGCCCCGGAGGGTCCGGAGTTTCACCCCTCCACTTT
TRBJ2-7	TRBV30	-	few	CAWSNTNGYEQYF	TGTGCCTGGAGTAATACGAACGGGTACGAGCAGTACTTC
TRBJ2-1	TRBV6-1	-	-	CASSEALSGPYNEQFF	TGTGCCAGCAGTGAAGCGCTTAGCGGACCCTACAATGAGCAGTTCTTC
TRBJ2-2	TRBV2	TRBD1	once	CASRKGQGVRELFF	TGTGCCAGCAGGAAGGGACAGGGAGTCAGGGAGCTGTTTTTT
TRBJ1-1	TRBV4-1	-	-	CASSQVIRSSTEAFF	TGCGCCAGCAGCCAAGTCATCCGGTCCTCCACTGAAGCTTTCTTT
TRBJ1-6	TRBV7-8	-	-	CASSSLLRARYHNSPLHF	TGTGCCAGCAGCTCCCTCCTCAGGGCCCGCTACCATAATTCACCCCTCCACTTT
TRBJ1-5	TRBV10-2	-	once	CASSPEGDQPQHF	TGCGCCAGCAGTCCCGAAGGAGATCAGCCCCAGCATTTT
TRBJ2-1	TRBV19	TRBD1	-	CASSISRGRVYNEQFF	TGTGCCAGTAGTATATCGAGGGGGCGAGTCTACAATGAGCAGTTCTTC
TRBJ1-2	TRBV7-8	-	-	CASSLASVKQYYGYTF	TGTGCCAGCAGCTTAGCATCAGTGAAGCAGTACTATGGCTACACCTTC
TRBJ1-4	TRBV27	-	-	CASSFGATEGGVKLFF	TGTGCCAGCAGCTTTGGAGCCACCGAGGGGGGAGTAAAACTGTTTTTT
TRBJ1-4	TRBV3-1/TRBV3-2	-	-	CASSRGGYNEKLFF	TGTGCCAGCAGCCGGGGAGGGTACAATGAAAAACTGTTTTTT
TRBJ1-3	TRBV11-2	-	once	CASSLMTDLNTIYF	TGTGCCAGCAGCTTAATGACAGATCTAAACACCATATATTTT
TRBJ2-7	TRBV5-5	-	-	CASSLSGTSFYEQYF	TGTGCCAGCAGCCTTAGCGGTACATCATTTTACGAGCAGTACTTC
TRBJ2-2	TRBV5-1	-	few	CASSLEVAPNTGELFF	TGCGCCAGCAGCTTGGAAGTAGCCCCGAACACCGGGGAGCTGTTTTTT
TRBJ1-2	TRBV19	-	few	CASSWEQGIYGYTF	TGTGCCAGTAGTTGGGAACAGGGAATCTATGGCTACACCTTC
TRBJ2-4	TRBV29-1	-	-	CSVARPRDGIQYF	TGCAGCGTTGCTAGGCCTAGAGACGGCATTCAGTACTTC
TRBJ2-7	TRBV18	-	few	CASSPSAGHSSYEQYF	TGTGCCAGCTCACCATCGGCGGGACACAGCTCCTACGAGCAGTACTTC
TRBJ2-1	TRBV18	TRBD2	few	CASSNSALAGVIEQFF	TGTGCCAGCTCCAATTCGGCACTAGCGGGAGTGATTGAGCAGTTCTTC
TRBJ1-1	TRBV12-3/TRBV12-4	TRBD1	-	CASRNRGYTEAFF	TGTGCCAGCAGAAACAGGGGTTACACTGAAGCTTTCTTT
TRBJ2-1	TRBV5-1	-	once	CASSLGGSSSYNEQFF	TGCGCCAGCAGCTTGGGGGGGTCCAGCTCCTACAATGAGCAGTTCTTC
TRBJ2-2	TRBV5-1	TRBD2	-	CASSPVAGGVTGELFF	TGCGCCAGCAGCCCTGTGGCGGGAGGCGTCACCGGGGAGCTGTTTTTT
TRBJ2-1	TRBV6-5	TRBD1	-	CASRPPGQGKQFF	TGTGCCAGCAGACCTCCGGGACAGGGTAAGCAGTTCTTC
TRBJ2-2	TRBV6-5	-	-	CASSYTEGRIGELFF	TGTGCCAGCAGTTACACGGAAGGGCGTATCGGGGAGCTGTTTTTT
TRBJ2-1	TRBV14	TRBD1	-	CASSQVIGTGSYNEQFF	TGTGCCAGCAGCCAAGTCATCGGGACAGGCTCCTACAATGAGCAGTTCTTC
TRBJ1-6	TRBV27	-	-	CASSFRERTNSPLHF	TGTGCCAGCAGTTTCAGGGAACGGACAAACTCACCCCTCCACTTT
TRBJ2-2	TRBV3-1/TRBV3-2	-	-	CASSQLSTGELFF	TGTGCCAGCAGCCAGCTATCGACCGGGGAGCTGTTTTTT
TRBJ1-2	TRBV5-6	TRBD1	-	CASSLDRGSRYTF	TGTGCCAGCAGCTTGGACAGGGGAAGTCGCTACACCTTC